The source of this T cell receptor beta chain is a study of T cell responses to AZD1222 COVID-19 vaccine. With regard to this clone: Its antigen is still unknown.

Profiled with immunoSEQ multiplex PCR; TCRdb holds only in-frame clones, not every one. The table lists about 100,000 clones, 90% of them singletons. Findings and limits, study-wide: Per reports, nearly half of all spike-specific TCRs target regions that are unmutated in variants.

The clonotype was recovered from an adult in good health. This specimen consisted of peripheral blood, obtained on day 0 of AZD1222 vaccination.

DNA for the CDR3: TGTGCCAGCAGCCAGGATGGGTCCTACAATGAGCAGTTCTTC. Encoded protein: CASSQDGSYNEQFF. This rearrangement joins TRBV3-1 (or the pseudogene TRBV3-2) to TRBJ2-1, with unresolved D. This CDR3 contains 14 residues. Trimming stripped 3 bases from V and 1 base from J, with 7 bases between. Germline CDR1 and CDR2: LGHDT and YNNKEL (reference sequence).